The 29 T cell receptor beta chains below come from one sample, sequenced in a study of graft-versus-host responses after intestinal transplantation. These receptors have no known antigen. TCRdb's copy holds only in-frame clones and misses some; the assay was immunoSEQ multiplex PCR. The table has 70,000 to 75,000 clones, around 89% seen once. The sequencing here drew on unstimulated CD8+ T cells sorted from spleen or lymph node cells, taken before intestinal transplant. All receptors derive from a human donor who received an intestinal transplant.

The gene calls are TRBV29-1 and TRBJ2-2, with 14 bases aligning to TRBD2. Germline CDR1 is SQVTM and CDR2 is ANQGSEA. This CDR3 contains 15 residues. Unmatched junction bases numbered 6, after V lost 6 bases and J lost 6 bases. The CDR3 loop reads CSVGLAGDLPGELFF. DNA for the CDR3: TGCAGCGTGGGACTAGCGGGGGATCTCCCCGGGGAGCTGTTTTTT.

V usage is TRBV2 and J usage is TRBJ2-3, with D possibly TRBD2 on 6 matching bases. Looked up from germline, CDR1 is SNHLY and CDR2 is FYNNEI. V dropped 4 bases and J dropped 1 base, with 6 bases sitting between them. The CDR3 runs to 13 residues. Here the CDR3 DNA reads TGTGCCAGCAGTGGGAGGGGCACAGATACGCAGTATTTT. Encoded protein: CASSGRGTDTQYF.

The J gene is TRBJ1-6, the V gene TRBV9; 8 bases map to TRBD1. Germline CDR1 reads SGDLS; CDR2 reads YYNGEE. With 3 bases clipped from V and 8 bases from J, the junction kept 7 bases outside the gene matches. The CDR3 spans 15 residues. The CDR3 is CASSGDDRGDSPLHF. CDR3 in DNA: TGTGCCAGCAGCGGGGATGACAGGGGAGATTCACCCCTCCACTTT.

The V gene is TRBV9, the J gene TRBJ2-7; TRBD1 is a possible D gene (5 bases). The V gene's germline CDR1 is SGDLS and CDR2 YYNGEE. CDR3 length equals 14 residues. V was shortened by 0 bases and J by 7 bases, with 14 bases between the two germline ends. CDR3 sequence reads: CASSVGTSRSEQYF. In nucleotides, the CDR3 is TGTGCCAGCAGCGTAGGGACATCCCGGTCAGAGCAGTACTTC.

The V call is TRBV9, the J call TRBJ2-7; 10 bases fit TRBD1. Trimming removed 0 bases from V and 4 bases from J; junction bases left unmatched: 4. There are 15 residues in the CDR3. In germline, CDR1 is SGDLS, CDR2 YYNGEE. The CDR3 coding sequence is TGTGCCAGCAGCGTAGGGGACAGGGGATGGTACGAGCAGTACTTC. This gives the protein CASSVGDRGWYEQYF.

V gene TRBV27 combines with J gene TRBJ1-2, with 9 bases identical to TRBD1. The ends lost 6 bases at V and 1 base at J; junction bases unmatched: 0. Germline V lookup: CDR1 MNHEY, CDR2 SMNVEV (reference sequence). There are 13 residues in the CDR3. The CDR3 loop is CASRTGGNYGYTF. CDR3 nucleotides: TGTGCCAGCAGGACAGGGGGTAACTATGGCTACACCTTC.

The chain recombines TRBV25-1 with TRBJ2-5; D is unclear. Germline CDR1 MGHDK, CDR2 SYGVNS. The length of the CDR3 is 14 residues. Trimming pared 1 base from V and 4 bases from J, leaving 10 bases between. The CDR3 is CASSESGLLETQYF. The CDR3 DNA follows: TGTGCCAGCAGTGAATCTGGGCTACTAGAGACCCAGTACTTC.

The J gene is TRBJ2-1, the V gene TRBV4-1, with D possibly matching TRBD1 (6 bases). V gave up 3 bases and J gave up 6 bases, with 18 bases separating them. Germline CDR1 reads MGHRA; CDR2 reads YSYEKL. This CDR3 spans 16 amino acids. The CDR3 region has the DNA TGCGCCAGCAGCCATTCACCACAGGGTCGCGTCAATGAGCAGTTCTTC. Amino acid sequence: CASSHSPQGRVNEQFF.

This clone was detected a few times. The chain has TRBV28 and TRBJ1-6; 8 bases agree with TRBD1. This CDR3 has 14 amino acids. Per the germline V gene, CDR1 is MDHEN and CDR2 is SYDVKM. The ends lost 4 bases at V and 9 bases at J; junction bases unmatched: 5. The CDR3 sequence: CASSSQGVSSPLHF. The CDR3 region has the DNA TGTGCCAGCAGTTCACAGGGGGTAAGTTCACCCCTCCACTTT.

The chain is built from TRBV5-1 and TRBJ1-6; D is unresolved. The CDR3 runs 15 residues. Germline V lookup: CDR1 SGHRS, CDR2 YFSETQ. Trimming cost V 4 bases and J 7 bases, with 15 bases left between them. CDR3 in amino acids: CASSPRGGWNSPLHF. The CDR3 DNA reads TGCGCCAGCAGCCCCCGGGGAGGATGGAATTCACCCCTCCACTTT.

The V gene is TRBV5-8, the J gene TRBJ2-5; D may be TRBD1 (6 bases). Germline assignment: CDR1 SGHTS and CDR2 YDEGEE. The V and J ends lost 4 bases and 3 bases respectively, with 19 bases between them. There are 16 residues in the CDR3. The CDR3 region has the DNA TGTGCCAGCAGCCCTCTGACAGGATCACCTGAAGAGACCCAGTACTTC. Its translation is CASSPLTGSPEETQYF.

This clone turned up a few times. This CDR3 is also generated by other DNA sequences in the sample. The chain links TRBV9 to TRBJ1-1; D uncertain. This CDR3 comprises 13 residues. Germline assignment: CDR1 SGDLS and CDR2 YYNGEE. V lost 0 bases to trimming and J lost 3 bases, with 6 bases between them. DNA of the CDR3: TGTGCCAGCAGCGTAGGGAGTGACACTGAAGCTTTCTTT. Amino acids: CASSVGSDTEAFF.

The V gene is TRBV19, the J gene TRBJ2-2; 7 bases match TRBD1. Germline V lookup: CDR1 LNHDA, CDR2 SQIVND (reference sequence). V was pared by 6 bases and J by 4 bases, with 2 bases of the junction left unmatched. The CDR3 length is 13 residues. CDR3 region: CASRDRPTGELFF. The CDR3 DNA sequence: TGTGCCAGTAGGGACAGGCCCACCGGGGAGCTGTTTTTT.

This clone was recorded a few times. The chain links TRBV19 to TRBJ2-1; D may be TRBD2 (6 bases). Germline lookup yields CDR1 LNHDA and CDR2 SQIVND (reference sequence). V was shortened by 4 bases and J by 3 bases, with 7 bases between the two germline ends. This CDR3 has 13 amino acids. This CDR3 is CASSTTSYNEQFF. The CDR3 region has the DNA TGTGCCAGTAGTACGACTAGCTACAATGAGCAGTTCTTC.

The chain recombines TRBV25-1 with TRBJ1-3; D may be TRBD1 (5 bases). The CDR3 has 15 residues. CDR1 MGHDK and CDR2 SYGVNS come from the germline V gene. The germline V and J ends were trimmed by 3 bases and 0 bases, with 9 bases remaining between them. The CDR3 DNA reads TGTGCCAGCAGTGACGGCAGGGCCTCTGGAAACACCATATATTTT. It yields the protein CASSDGRASGNTIYF.

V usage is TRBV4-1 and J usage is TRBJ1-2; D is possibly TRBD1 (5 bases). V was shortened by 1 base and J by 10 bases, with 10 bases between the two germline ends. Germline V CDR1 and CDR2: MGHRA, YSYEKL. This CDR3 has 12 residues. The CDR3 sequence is CASSQGPGNYTF. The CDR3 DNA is TGCGCCAGCAGCCAAGGCCCAGGGAACTACACCTTC.

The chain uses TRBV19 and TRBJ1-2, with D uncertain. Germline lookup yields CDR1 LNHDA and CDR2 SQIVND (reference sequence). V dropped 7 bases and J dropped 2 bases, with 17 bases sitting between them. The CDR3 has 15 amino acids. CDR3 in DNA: TGTGCCAGTACCAAGAGGGCGTTGGGGAACTATGGCTACACCTTC. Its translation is CASTKRALGNYGYTF.

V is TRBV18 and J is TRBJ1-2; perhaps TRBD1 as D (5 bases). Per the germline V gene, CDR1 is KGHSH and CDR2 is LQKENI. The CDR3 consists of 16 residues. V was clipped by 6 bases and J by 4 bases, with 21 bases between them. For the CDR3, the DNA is TGTGCCAGCTCTGAGGATAGGCGGGGGTTCGGCTATGGCTACACCTTC. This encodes CASSEDRRGFGYGYTF.

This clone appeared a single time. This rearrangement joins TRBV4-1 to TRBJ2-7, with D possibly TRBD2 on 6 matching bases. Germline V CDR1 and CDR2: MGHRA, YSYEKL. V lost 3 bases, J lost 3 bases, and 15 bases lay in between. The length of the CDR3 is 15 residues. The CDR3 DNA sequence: TGCGCCAGCAGCCACCTAGCGTCTTCTGACTACGAGCAGTACTTC. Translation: CASSHLASSDYEQYF.

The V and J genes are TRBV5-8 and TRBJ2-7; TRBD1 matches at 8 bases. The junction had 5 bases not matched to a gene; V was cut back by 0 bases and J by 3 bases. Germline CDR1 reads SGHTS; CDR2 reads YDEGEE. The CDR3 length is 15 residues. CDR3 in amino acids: CASSLARGRLYEQYF. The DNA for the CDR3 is TGTGCCAGCAGCTTGGCCAGGGGGCGCCTCTACGAGCAGTACTTC.

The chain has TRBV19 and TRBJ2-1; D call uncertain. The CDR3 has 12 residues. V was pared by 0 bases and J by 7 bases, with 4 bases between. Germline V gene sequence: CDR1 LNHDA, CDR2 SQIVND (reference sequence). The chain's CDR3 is CASSIERNEQFF. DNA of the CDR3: TGTGCCAGTAGTATAGAGAGGAATGAGCAGTTCTTC.

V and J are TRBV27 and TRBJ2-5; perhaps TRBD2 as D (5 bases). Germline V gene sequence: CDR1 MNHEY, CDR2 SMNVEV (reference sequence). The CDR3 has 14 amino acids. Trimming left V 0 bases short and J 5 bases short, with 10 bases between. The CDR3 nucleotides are TGTGCCAGCAGTTTATCTCAGCGAGGGGAGACCCAGTACTTC. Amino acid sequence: CASSLSQRGETQYF.

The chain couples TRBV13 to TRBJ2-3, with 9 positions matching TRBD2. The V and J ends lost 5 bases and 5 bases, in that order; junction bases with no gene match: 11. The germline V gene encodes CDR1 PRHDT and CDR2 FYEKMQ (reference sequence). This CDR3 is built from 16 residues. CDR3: CASSISDWRGGDTQYF. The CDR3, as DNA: TGTGCCAGCAGCATCTCGGACTGGCGGGGGGGAGATACGCAGTATTTT. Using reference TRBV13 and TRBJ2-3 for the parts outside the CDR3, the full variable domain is AAGVIQSPRHLIKEKRETATLKCYPIPRHDTVYWYQQGPGQDPQFLISFYEKMQSDKGSIPDRFSAQQFSDYHSELNMSSLELGDSALYFCASSISDWRGGDTQYFGPGTRLTVL.

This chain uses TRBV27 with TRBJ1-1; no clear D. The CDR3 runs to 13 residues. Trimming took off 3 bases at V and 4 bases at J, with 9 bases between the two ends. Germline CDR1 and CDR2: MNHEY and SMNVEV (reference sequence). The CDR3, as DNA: TGTGCCAGCAGTTTTGTCGGGAGCACTGAAGCTTTCTTT. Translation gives CASSFVGSTEAFF.

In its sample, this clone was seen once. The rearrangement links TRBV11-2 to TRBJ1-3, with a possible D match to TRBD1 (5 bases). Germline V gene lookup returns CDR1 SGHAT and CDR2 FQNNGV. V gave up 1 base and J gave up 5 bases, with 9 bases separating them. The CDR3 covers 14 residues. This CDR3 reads CASSLARERNTIYF. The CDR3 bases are TGTGCCAGCAGCTTAGCCAGGGAACGAAACACCATATATTTT.

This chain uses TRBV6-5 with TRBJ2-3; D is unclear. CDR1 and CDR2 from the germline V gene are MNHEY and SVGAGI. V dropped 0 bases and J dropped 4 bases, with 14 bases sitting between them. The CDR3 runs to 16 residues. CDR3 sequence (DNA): TGTGCCAGCAGTTACTCGATCATGATGGCGGCAGATACGCAGTATTTT. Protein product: CASSYSIMMAADTQYF.

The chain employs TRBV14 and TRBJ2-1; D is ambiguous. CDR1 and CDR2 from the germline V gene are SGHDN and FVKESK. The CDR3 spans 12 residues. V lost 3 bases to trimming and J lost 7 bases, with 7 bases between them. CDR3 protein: CASSHSLNEQFF. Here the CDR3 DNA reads TGTGCCAGCAGCCATTCTCTGAATGAGCAGTTCTTC.

CDR3 region: CASSDSHEQYF. The DNA of the CDR3 is TGTGCCAGCAGTGACTCTCACGAGCAGTACTTC. The chain links TRBV6-4 to TRBJ2-5; no clear D gene. The end of the DNA is better explained by TRBJ2-7, so the J call may be wrong. This CDR3 spans 11 amino acids. Germline V gene sequence: CDR1 MRHNA, CDR2 SNTAGT.

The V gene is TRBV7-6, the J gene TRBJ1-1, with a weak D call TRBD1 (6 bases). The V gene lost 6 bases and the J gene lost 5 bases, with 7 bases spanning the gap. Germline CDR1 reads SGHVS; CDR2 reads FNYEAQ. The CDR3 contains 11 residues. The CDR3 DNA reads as TGTGCCAGCAGTACAGGGACTGAAGCTTTCTTT. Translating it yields CASSTGTEAFF.